This T cell receptor beta chain was sequenced during a study of blood T cells in healthy people across ages (dated by TCRdb to between 2014 and 2016). Some background on the complete study: Template switching captured roughly one uniquely barcoded TCR beta cDNA molecule per two T cells in model experiments. To track age-related changes in TCR beta repertoire diversity, the study relied on deep sequencing normalized with unique cDNA molecular identifiers. Four age groups were formed from the donors: young (average about 17 years), middle-aged (just under 40), aged (approximately 60) and long-lived (roughly 81). To avoid experimental bias, donors of different ages were distributed randomly across sequencing lanes. Two additional independent replicas of 1 million unique cDNA reads from the same blood draw were analyzed for two donors (one aged 18 to 30 and one aged 80 or older).

The roughly 37 donors, aged 6 to 90 years, were systemically healthy Caucasian individuals from Russia. Each donor gave ten milliliters of peripheral blood, collected into EDTA-treated Vacutainer tubes. PBMCs were isolated by Ficoll-Paque density-gradient centrifugation, with at least 7 million obtained per sample. Total RNA, at least 5 micrograms per sample, was extracted from PBMCs with Trizol reagent. For every donor, an aliquot of PBMCs went through flow cytometry to measure the percentages of naive CD45RAhigh/CD27high T cells. The full study reports these points: Donor CMV infection status was unknown, potentially confounding age-related changes in expanded clonotypes. Observed TCR beta diversity per million T cells fell roughly linearly with age, and a significant reduction was already apparent by age around 40. There was a strong correlation between observed TCR beta diversity and the percentage of naive T cells measured by flow cytometry. Conclusive comparison of naive and antigen-experienced compartments was prevented by the profiling of bulk unsorted PBMCs. Estimates of total diversity from one million sequenced T cells were regarded as lower bounds and underestimates. Compared with the aged group, the long-lived group had more naive CD4+ T cells, fewer expanded clones and increased TCR diversity, a pattern suggesting age selection.

CDR1 is given as SQVTM and CDR2 as ANQGSEA, both from the germline V gene. Its CDR3 holds 14 amino acids, cysteine through phenylalanine. The retained sequence is limited to the CDR3, 42 bases, with the frame set at the first base. V lost 3 bases and J lost 4 bases; the stretch between them is 15 bases long. Library prep was done by 5' RACE. The sequencing machine was an Illumina HiSeq 2500. A second PCR of roughly 6 to 11 cycles was performed with a sample-barcoded 5' primer and a J-beta primer mix. A template-switch 5' adaptor carrying 12 random nucleotides introduced a unique molecular identifier onto each TCR beta cDNA molecule. Each sample yielded at least 3 million CDR3-containing paired-end reads. First-strand cDNA synthesis was performed from all RNA using the Mint cDNA synthesis kit, with priming by a TRBC-specific oligonucleotide. Following uracil-DNA glycosylase treatment, all cDNA underwent a first 18-cycle PCR with the universal primers M1SS and BC2_uni_R. Concerning the study's data processing: For normalization, 1 million high-quality reads were randomly selected from each sample, with every read carrying a distinct molecular identifier. Reads with shared molecular identifiers were discarded instead of being binned into consensus sequences. MiTCR, run with a Q25 quality threshold and the strictest error-elimination algorithm, handled CDR3 identification, clonotype clustering and error correction. A nonparametric unseen species model with Euler transformation was used to estimate a lower bound on total TCR beta diversity. TCRdb's own reprocessing of the public reads used fastp at Q25 and MiXCR and kept productive beta chains. All rows with the same CDR3 protein become a single entry with the most common DNA and genes. The V and J calls and clone size come from TCRdb's table, not from the authors' own analysis. The sample table holds under 1,000,000 distinct CDR3 sequences, of which roughly 34% were seen once. 10% to 15% of the sample lies in the top ten.

About this clonotype: Its specific antigen is unknown. There are no base qualities to consult, and no much larger clone falls within one base.

The receptor was derived from a man between 18 and 35 years old in good health. Source material: blood. Recombination linked TRBV29-1 to TRBJ1-1; a tentative D match to TRBD1 spans 6 bases. The CDR3 reads CSVDGGQARTEAFF. The DNA sequence is TGCAGCGTTGATGGGGGGCAGGCCCGCACTGAAGCTTTCTTT.